This TCR beta chain was captured by sequencing in a study of read filtering for tumor transcriptome and immune sequencing. Whole-study context: DNase treatment preceded whole-transcriptome library preparation. Overall study results and limits: Sorted CD138-negative bone marrow cells were not purified T cells.

As to this clonotype: As yet, its antigen is unknown. Mismatch with germline at one junction end may stem from a read error.

This library used about 400 ng RNA and molecular barcoded adaptors spanning alpha/delta and beta/gamma chains. TCRdb processed the reads anew with MiXCR; each CDR3 protein has one entry. Among about 57,000 distinct CDR3 sequences, about 14% were seen once, and the ten largest hold about 44%. Per the germline V gene, CDR1 is DFQATT and CDR2 is SNEGSKA (reference sequence). The CDR3 extends over 16 amino acids. Bone marrow was sampled from every patient at the time of active disease. The sequence derives from a donor aged 40 or over with multiple myeloma. The sequenced sample consisted of a population of CD138-negative cells sorted from bone marrow. V is TRBV20-1 and J is TRBJ1-5, with TRBD1 matching 12 bases. The CDR3 loop reads CSANRDRGRRNPPQHF. In nucleotides, the CDR3 is TGCAGTGCCAACCGGGACAGGGGGCGCCGAAATCCGCCCCAGCATTTT.